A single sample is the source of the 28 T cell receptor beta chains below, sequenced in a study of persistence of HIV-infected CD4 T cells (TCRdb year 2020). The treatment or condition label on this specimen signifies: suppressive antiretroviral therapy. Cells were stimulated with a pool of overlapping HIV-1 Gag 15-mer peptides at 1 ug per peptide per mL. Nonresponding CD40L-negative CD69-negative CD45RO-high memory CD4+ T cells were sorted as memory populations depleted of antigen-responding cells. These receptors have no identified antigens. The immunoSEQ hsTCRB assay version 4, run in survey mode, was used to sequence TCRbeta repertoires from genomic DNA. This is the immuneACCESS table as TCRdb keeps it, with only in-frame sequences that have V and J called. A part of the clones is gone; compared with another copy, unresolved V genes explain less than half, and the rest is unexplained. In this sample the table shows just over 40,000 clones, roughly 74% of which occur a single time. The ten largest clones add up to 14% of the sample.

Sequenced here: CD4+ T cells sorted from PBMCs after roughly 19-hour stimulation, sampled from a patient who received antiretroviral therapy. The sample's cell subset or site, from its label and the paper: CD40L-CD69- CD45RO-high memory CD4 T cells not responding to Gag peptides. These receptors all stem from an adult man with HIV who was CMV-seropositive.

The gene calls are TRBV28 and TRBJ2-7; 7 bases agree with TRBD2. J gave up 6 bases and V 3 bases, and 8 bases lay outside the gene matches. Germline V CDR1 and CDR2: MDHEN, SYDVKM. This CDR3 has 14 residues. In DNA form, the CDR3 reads TGTGCCAGCAGTTTTCGAGGGCGCGGGGGCGAGCAGTACTTC. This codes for CASSFRGRGGEQYF.

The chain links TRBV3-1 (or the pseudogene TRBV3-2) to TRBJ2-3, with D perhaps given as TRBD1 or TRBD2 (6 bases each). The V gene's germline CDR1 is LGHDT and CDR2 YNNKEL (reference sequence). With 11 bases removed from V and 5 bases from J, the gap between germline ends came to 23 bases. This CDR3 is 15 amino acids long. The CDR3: CASLAGQGVGDTQYF. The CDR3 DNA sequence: TGTGCCTCATTGGCGGGACAAGGCGTGGGAGATACGCAGTATTTT.

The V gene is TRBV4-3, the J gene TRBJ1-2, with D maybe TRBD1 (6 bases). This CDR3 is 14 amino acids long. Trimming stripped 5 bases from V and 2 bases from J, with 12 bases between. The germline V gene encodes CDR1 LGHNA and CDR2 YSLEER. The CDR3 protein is CASSGGDTNYGYTF. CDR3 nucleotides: TGCGCCAGCAGCGGGGGGGACACGAACTATGGCTACACCTTC.

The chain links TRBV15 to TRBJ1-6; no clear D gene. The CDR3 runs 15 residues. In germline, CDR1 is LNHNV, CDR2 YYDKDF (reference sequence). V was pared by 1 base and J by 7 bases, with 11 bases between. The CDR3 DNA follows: TGTGCCACCAGCAGAGGGGTCTTGGAGAATTCACCCCTCCACTTT. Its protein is CATSRGVLENSPLHF.

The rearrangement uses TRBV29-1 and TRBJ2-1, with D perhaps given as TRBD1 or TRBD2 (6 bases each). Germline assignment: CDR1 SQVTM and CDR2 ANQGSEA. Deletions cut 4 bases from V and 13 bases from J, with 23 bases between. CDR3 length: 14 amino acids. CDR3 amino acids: CSVVGGLGSLAQFF. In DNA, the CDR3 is TGCAGCGTTGTAGGGGGATTGGGGTCACTAGCACAGTTCTTC.

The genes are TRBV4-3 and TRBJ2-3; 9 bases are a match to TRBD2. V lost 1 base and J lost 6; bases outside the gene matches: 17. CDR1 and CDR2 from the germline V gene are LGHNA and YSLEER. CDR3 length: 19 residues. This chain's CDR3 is CASSQGFSGGLAVGDTQYF. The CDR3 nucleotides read TGCGCCAGCAGCCAAGGGTTCTCTGGGGGACTAGCAGTAGGCGATACGCAGTATTTT.

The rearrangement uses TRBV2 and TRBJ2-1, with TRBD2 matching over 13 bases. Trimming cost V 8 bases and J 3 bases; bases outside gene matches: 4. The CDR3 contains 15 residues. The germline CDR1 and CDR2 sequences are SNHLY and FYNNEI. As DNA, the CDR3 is TGTGCCAGCGGCAGGACTAGCGGGAGCTACAATGAGCAGTTCTTC. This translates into CASGRTSGSYNEQFF. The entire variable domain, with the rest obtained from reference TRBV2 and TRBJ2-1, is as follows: EPEVTQTPSHQVTQMGQEVILRCVPISNHLYFYWYRQILGQKVEFLVSFYNNEISEKSEIFDDQFSVERPDGSNFTLKIRSTKLEDSAMYFCASGRTSGSYNEQFFGPGTRLTVL.

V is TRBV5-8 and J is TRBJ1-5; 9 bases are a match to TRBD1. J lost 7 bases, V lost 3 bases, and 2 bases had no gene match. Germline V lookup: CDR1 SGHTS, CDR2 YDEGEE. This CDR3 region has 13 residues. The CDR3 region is CASSWGQGQPQHF. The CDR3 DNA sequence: TGTGCCAGCAGCTGGGGACAGGGCCAGCCCCAGCATTTT.

CDR3 in DNA: TGTGCCAGCAGCTTAGTGGAGGGGAACTACGAGCAGTACTTC. Residues: CASSLVEGNYEQYF. The chain carries TRBV7-9 and TRBJ2-7, with D possibly TRBD2 on 6 matching bases. CDR1 and CDR2 from the germline V gene are SEHNR and FQNEAQ (reference sequence). Trimming left V 1 base short and J 3 bases short, with 10 bases between. This CDR3 is 14 amino acids long.

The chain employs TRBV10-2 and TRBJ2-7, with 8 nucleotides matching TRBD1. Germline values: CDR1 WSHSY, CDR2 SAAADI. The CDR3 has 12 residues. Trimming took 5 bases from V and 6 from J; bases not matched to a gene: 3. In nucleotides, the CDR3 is TGCGCCAGCAGTACCACAGGGGGCGAGCAGTACTTC. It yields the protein CASSTTGGEQYF.

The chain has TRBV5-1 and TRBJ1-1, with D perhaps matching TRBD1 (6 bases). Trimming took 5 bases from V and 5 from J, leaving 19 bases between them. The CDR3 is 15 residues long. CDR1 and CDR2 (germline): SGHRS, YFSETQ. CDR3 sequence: CASSLILKGGTEAFF. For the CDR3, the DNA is TGCGCCAGCAGTCTTATTCTCAAGGGGGGAACTGAAGCTTTCTTT.

CDR3 protein: CASSLQGMGNQPQHF. CDR3 DNA sequence: TGTGCCAGCAGCCTACAGGGGATGGGCAATCAGCCCCAGCATTTT. This sequence joins TRBV5-4 and TRBJ1-5; 7 bases fit TRBD1. Germline V CDR1 and CDR2: SGHNT, YYREEE (reference sequence). V dropped 4 bases and J dropped 2; count of bases not matched to a gene: 6. This CDR3 comprises 15 residues.

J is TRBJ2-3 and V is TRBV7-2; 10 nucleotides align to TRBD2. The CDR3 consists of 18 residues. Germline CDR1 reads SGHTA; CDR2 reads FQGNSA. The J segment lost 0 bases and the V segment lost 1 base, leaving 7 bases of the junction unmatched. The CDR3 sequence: CASSLVASGSISTDTQYF. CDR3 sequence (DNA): TGTGCCAGCAGCTTAGTGGCTAGCGGGAGTATTAGCACAGATACGCAGTATTTT.

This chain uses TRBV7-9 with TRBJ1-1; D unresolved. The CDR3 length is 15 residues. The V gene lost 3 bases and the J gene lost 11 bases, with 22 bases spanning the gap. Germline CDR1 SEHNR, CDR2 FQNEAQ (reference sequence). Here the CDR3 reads CASSLGSTFLEGAFF. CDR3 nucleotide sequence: TGTGCCAGCAGCTTGGGGTCGACTTTCCTTGAAGGGGCTTTCTTT.

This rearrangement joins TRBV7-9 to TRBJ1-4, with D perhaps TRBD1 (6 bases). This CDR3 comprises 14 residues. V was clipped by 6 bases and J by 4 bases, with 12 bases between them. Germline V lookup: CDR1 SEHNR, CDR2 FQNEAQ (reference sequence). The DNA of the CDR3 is TGTGCCAGCAGTACGACAGGCATTAATGAAAAACTGTTTTTT. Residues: CASSTTGINEKLFF.

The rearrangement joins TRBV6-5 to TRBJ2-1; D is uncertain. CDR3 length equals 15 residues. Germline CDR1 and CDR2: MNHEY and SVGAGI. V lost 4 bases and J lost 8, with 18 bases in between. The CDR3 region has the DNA TGTGCCAGCAGTTCTCCCCACTATCGCCGGGATGAGCAGTTCTTC. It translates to CASSSPHYRRDEQFF.

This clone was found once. CDR3 protein: CASSVGGGAGNSPLHF. In nucleotides, the CDR3 is TGTGCCAGCAGCGTAGGAGGGGGAGCAGGGAATTCACCCCTCCACTTT. This rearrangement joins TRBV9 to TRBJ1-6, with D perhaps matching TRBD1 (6 bases). Between the trimmed V and J ends, which lost 0 bases and 7 bases, there was a span of 14 bases. CDR1 and CDR2 (germline): SGDLS, YYNGEE. The CDR3 sequence is 16 residues long.

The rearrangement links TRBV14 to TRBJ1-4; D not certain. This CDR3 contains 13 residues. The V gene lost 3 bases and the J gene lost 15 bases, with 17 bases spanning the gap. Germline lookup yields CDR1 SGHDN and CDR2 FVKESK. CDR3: CASSHAWGGGLFF. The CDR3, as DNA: TGTGCCAGCAGCCACGCTTGGGGTGGTGGCTTGTTTTTT.

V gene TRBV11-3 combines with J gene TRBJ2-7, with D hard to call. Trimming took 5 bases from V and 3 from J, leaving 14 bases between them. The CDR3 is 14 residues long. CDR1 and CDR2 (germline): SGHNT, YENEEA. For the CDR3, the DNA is TGTGCCAGCAGCCCCGACTCTGGGATCTACGAGCAGTACTTC. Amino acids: CASSPDSGIYEQYF.

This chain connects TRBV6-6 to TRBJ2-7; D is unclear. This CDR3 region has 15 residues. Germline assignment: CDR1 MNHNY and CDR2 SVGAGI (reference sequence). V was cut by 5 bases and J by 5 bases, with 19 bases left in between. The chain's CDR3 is CASSGQDAIENEQYF. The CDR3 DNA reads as TGTGCCAGCAGTGGGCAGGACGCCATAGAGAACGAGCAGTACTTC.

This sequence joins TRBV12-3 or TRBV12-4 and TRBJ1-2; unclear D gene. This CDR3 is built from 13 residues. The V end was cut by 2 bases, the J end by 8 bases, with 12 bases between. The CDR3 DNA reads TGTGCCAGCAGTTTAATCACGGAGAGGGGCTACACCTTC. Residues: CASSLITERGYTF.

The CDR3 region is CASSPTHSSGANVLTF. CDR3 nucleotide sequence: TGCGCCAGCAGCCCGACACATAGCTCTGGGGCCAACGTCCTGACTTTC. This sequence joins TRBV5-1 and TRBJ2-6, with D unresolved. The CDR3 contains 16 residues. CDR1 and CDR2 (germline): SGHRS, YFSETQ. Deletions cut 4 bases from V and 0 bases from J, with 11 bases between.

CDR3 sequence: CASSQDRGRDWSGEQYF. The CDR3 bases are TGTGCCAGCAGCCAAGATAGGGGCCGGGACTGGAGTGGCGAGCAGTACTTC. The chain recombines TRBV14 with TRBJ2-7; D perhaps matches TRBD2 (6 bases). Looked up from germline, CDR1 is SGHDN and CDR2 is FVKESK. Trimming removed 0 bases from V and 6 bases from J, with 21 bases in between. This CDR3 comprises 17 residues.

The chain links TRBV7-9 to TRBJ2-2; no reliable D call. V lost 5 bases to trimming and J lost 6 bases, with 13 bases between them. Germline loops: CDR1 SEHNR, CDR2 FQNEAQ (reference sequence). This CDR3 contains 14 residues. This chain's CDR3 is CASSERRAPGELFF. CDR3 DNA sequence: TGTGCCAGCAGCGAACGAAGGGCACCCGGGGAGCTGTTTTTT.

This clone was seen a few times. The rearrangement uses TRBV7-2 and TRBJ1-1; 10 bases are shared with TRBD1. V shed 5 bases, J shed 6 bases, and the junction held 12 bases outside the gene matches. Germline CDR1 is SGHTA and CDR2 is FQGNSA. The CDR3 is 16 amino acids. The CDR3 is CASSPGTGAGGPEAFF. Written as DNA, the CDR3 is TGTGCCAGCAGCCCGGGGACAGGGGCAGGGGGGCCTGAAGCTTTCTTT.

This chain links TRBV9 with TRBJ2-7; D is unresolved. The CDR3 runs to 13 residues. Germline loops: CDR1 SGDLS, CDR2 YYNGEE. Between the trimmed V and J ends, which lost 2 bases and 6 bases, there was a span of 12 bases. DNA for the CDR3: TGTGCCAGCAGCGTCTTAGGGAATTCCGAGCAGTACTTC. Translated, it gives CASSVLGNSEQYF.

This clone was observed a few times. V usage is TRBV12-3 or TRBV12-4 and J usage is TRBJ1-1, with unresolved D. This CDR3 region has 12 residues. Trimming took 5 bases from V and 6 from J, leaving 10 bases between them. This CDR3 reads CASSRGISEAFF. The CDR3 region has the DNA TGTGCCAGCAGTCGGGGAATCTCTGAAGCTTTCTTT.

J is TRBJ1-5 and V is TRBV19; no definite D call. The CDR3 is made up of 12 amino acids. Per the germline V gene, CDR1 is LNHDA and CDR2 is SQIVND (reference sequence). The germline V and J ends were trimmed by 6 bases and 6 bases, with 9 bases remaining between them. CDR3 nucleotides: TGTGCCAGTAGAAAGGATAGTCAGCCCCAGCATTTT. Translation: CASRKDSQPQHF.